The clone carrying this TCR beta chain was found many times. Germline CDR1 and CDR2: SGHTA and FQGNSA. This CDR3 spans 15 amino acids. V shed 4 bases and J 7 bases; nucleotides not matched to a gene: 7. The data derive from a study of early T cells in non-severe SARS-CoV-2 infection. Individual cDNA molecules received unique molecular identifiers during library preparation. TCRdb reanalysed the 5' RACE reads using MiXCR and keeps one entry per CDR3 protein. The repertoire consists of 75,000 to 80,000 distinct CDR3 sequences, with 8.5% to 10% occurring once and the leading ten covering approximately 4.8%.

The sequence was collected from an adult who was a healthcare worker with PCR-confirmed SARS-CoV-2 infection or an uninfected control (not recorded which). The chain couples TRBV7-2 to TRBJ1-5, with 10 positions matching TRBD1. Sequenced material: whole blood. The CDR3 sequence: CASSWRQGAGQPQHF. The CDR3 DNA reads as TGTGCCAGCAGCTGGCGACAGGGGGCTGGGCAGCCCCAGCATTTT.